The table lists the clone carrying this T cell receptor (beta chain) with a few counts. Its antigen is as yet unknown. This sample was included in a study of shared clonotypes between healthy human individuals. Overall study findings and caveats: The four-donor shared clonotypes exceeded non-shared clonotypes in generation probability, with non-shared ones scoring lower.

Some clones are missing from TCRdb's copy, which holds only in-frame ones; the method was immunoSEQ multiplex PCR. The table has 1 million to 1.2 million clones, roughly 80% seen once. V shed 0 bases and J shed 1 base, with 6 bases lying between them. Per the germline V gene, CDR1 is LGHNA and CDR2 is YSLEER. This CDR3 has 15 amino acids. The sequencing input was memory CD4+ T cells from PBMCs. Subset indicated: CD45RA-negative fraction. V is TRBV4-3 and J is TRBJ2-2; D unresolved. The TCR was taken from a young man in good health. Some clones in this sample may be carry-over from other donors' samples. The CDR3 DNA sequence: TGCGCCAGCAGCCAAGAGCTGGTGAACACCGGGGAGCTGTTTTTT. It specifies CASSQELVNTGELFF.